This T cell receptor beta chain comes out of a study of blood T cell repertoires in COVID-19. Study in general: The samples span acute and convalescent COVID-19 from the United States, Italy and Spain.

Participants, about 18 to 90 years old, spanned fewer than 25 US areas. For recovered donors of Cohort 3, there were two negative PCRs, clearance, or symptom resolution. The data were produced by immunoSEQ multiplex PCR, yet TCRdb's version contains in-frame clones alone and is incomplete. The data contain around 200,000 clones, approximately 90% of them singletons. This CDR3 comprises 17 residues. Sequencing was carried out using PBMCs or T cells enriched from blood (not recorded which). The sequence was collected from a young man who had recovered from COVID-19. This sequence joins TRBV21-1 and TRBJ2-5; the table's D call of TRBD2 was not tested on the DNA. TRBV21-1 is shown as a pseudogene. The CDR3 sequence: CASSKGPGLADQETQYF. The CDR3 DNA reads TGTGCCAGCAGCAAAGGCCCGGGACTAGCGGATCAAGAGACCCAGTACTTC.